The 4 T cell receptor beta chains listed next were all sequenced from one sample in a study of technical replicates of blood from several donors. Using immunoSEQ multiplex PCR, the repertoire was profiled, and TCRdb retains in-frame clones only, with some absent. Here the sample spans around 68,000 clones, approximately 97% being singletons. The sequenced sample was T cells isolated from PBMCs. These receptors came from a human donor in good health.

The V gene is TRBV6-4, the J gene TRBJ2-7; D is unresolved. The germline V and J ends were trimmed by 2 bases and 3 bases, with 8 bases remaining between them. The germline gives CDR1 MRHNA, CDR2 SNTAGT. CDR3 length: 13 amino acids. The CDR3 spells CASSDAGLYEQYF. As DNA, the CDR3 is TGTGCCAGCAGTGACGCTGGCCTCTACGAGCAGTACTTC.

The J gene is TRBJ2-1, the V gene TRBV27; 13 nucleotides match TRBD2. Trimming at V came to 4 bases and at J to 0 bases, leaving 6 bases not matched to a gene. Germline loops: CDR1 MNHEY, CDR2 SMNVEV (reference sequence). This CDR3 is 18 amino acids long. CDR3 DNA sequence: TGTGCCAGCAGTTCCGGACTAGCGGGAGCCTACTCCTACAATGAGCAGTTCTTC. Translation gives CASSSGLAGAYSYNEQFF.

V usage is TRBV7-2 and J usage is TRBJ2-2; tentatively, D is TRBD2 (6 bases). Germline V gene lookup returns CDR1 SGHTA and CDR2 FQGNSA. This CDR3 comprises 13 residues. Trimming took 1 base from V and 7 from J, leaving 7 bases between them. The CDR3 DNA follows: TGTGCCAGCAGCTTAGGGGGGGTCGGGGAGCTGTTTTTT. This codes for CASSLGGVGELFF. Variable domain in full (rest from reference TRBV7-2 and TRBJ2-2): GAGVSQSPSNKVTEKGKDVELRCDPISGHTALYWYRQSLGQGLEFLIYFQGNSAPDKSGLPSDRFSAERTGGSVSTLTIQRTQQEDSAVYLCASSLGGVGELFFGEGSRLTVL.

The chain uses TRBV6-4 and TRBJ2-2, with 10 bases lining up with TRBD2. The CDR3 is 17 amino acids. V was clipped by 3 bases and J by 4 bases; unmatched bases: 8. Germline V gives CDR1 MRHNA, CDR2 SNTAGT. The CDR3 nucleotides are TGTGCCAGCAGTGAATTAATAGCGGGAGGCAGCACCGGGGAGCTGTTTTTT. This gives the protein CASSELIAGGSTGELFF.